Below are 14 T cell receptor beta chains sequenced from a single sample in a study of T-cell reconstitution after alpha-beta-depleted transplantation in children. Researchers prepared the TCRbeta library using unique molecular identifiers, the study reports. TCRdb recomputed calls from the PCR reads with MiXCR, one row per CDR3 protein. The sample shows more than 200,000 distinct CDR3 sequences, approximately 9.7% of them seen only once. The starting material was PBMCs from the stem cell graft donor, obtained from the stem cell graft. The receptors come from a human donor who donated a stem cell graft to a child with SCID.

In this sample, this clonotype turned up many times. V and J are TRBV29-1 and TRBJ1-6; 7 bases fit TRBD1. Germline loops: CDR1 SQVTM, CDR2 ANQGSEA. The CDR3 runs to 17 residues. Trimming removed 2 bases from V and 6 bases from J; junction bases left unmatched: 13. In nucleotides, the CDR3 is TGCAGCGTTGAAAGGGGGACAGTGGGGTCCCTTAATTCACCCCTCCACTTT. Encoded protein: CSVERGTVGSLNSPLHF.

This clonotype was seen repeatedly, ten times or more. The rearrangement uses TRBV18 and TRBJ2-1, with TRBD2 matching 13 bases. The V gene end was trimmed by 6 bases and the J gene end by 4 bases; junction bases not matched to a gene: 3. The germline gives CDR1 KGHSH, CDR2 LQKENI. The CDR3 consists of 15 residues. CDR3 region: CASSGLAGVYNEQFF. CDR3 nucleotides: TGTGCCAGCTCTGGACTAGCGGGGGTATACAATGAGCAGTTCTTC.

In its sample, this clonotype was seen a few times. The chain employs TRBV12-3 or TRBV12-4 and TRBJ2-7, with D possibly TRBD2 on 5 matching bases. This CDR3 region has 13 residues. V lost 5 bases to trimming and J lost 4 bases, with 12 bases between them. The CDR3 region is CASSIFEGYEQYF. The CDR3 nucleotides read TGTGCCAGCAGTATTTTTGAGGGTTACGAGCAGTACTTC.

This clonotype was seen many times. The gene calls are TRBV5-1 and TRBJ1-4; D might be TRBD1 (6 bases). The CDR3 loop spans 15 amino acids. Trimming stripped 0 bases from V and 10 bases from J, with 16 bases between. Per germline, CDR1 SGHRS and CDR2 YFSETQ. CDR3 in DNA: TGCGCCAGCAGCTTGGAAGGGTCCCCGGGGGCAAAACTGTTTTTT. It encodes CASSLEGSPGAKLFF.

This clonotype was counted ten times or more. The J gene is TRBJ1-4, the V gene TRBV7-2, with 9 bases aligning to TRBD1. Germline V gene lookup returns CDR1 SGHTA and CDR2 FQGNSA. V gave up 1 base and J gave up 6 bases; unmatched junction bases: 6. This CDR3 is built from 16 residues. The CDR3 region has the DNA TGTGCCAGCAGCTTAGGGAGGGGGACAGGGCATGAAAAACTGTTTTTT. It encodes CASSLGRGTGHEKLFF.

V gene TRBV7-3 combines with J gene TRBJ2-6, with unresolved D. Trimming took 6 bases from V and 1 from J, leaving 7 bases between them. The CDR3 spans 14 residues. Germline V CDR1 and CDR2: SGHTA, FQGTGA. The CDR3 nucleotides are TGTGCCAGCAGTTTCGGTTCTGGGGCCAACGTCCTGACTTTC. Its protein is CASSFGSGANVLTF.

This clonotype was counted ten times or more. The chain recombines TRBV6-1 with TRBJ1-3, with TRBD1 as a possible D gene (5 bases). The germline V gene encodes CDR1 MNHNS and CDR2 SASEGT. Between the trimmed V and J ends, which lost 6 bases and 4 bases, there was a span of 19 bases. The CDR3 extends over 16 amino acids. This CDR3 is CASSPRDTGSGNTIYF. CDR3 DNA sequence: TGTGCCAGCAGCCCGAGAGATACAGGCTCCGGAAACACCATATATTTT.

This clonotype was seen repeatedly, ten times or more. The chain carries TRBV20-1 and TRBJ2-5, with D perhaps matching TRBD1 (6 bases). The V end lost 3 bases, the J end lost 1 base, and 24 bases lay between the germline ends. The CDR3 consists of 18 residues. Germline loops: CDR1 DFQATT, CDR2 SNEGSKA (reference sequence). Here the CDR3 DNA reads TGCAGTGCTAGCCCCCCCCTGGAACAGGGACGGTTCCAAGAGACCCAGTACTTC. Translation gives CSASPPLEQGRFQETQYF.

This clonotype was counted at least ten times. V and J are TRBV7-9 and TRBJ2-1, with 11 bases matching TRBD1. Germline CDR1 reads SEHNR; CDR2 reads FQNEAQ (reference sequence). The junction had 11 bases not matched to a gene; V was cut back by 6 bases and J by 7 bases. The CDR3 sequence is 16 residues long. This CDR3 reads CASSRTGTGGWNEQFF. The CDR3 nucleotides are TGTGCCAGCAGTCGAACCGGGACAGGGGGGTGGAATGAGCAGTTCTTC.

Points on this clonotype: A single base separates this from a much larger clone, so it may be a read error. The rearrangement links TRBV5-1 to TRBJ2-7; 7 positions match TRBD1. The CDR3 loop spans 17 amino acids. V lost 3 bases, J lost 0 bases, and 12 bases stayed unmatched. Germline CDR1 reads SGHRS; CDR2 reads YFSETQ. The CDR3 protein is CASSSGTVTIASYEQYF. In DNA form, the CDR3 reads TGCGCCAGCAGCTCAGGGACAGTCACGATCGCCTCCTACGAGCAGTACTTC.

As for this clonotype: One end of the junction varies from germline; a read error may be responsible. J is TRBJ2-5 and V is TRBV20-1, with no clear D. Looked up from germline, CDR1 is DFQATT and CDR2 is SNEGSKA (reference sequence). The CDR3 has 12 residues. This CDR3 reads CSPPGFPETQYF. The CDR3 DNA sequence: TGTAGTCCTCCGGGCTTTCCTGAGACCCAGTACTTC.

This clonotype was detected many times. The rearrangement uses TRBV20-1 and TRBJ2-5; 11 bases are a match to TRBD2. CDR1 is DFQATT and CDR2 is SNEGSKA in the germline V gene (reference sequence). Trimming at V came to 1 base and at J to 1 base, leaving 11 bases not matched to a gene. This CDR3 has 18 amino acids. The CDR3 bases are TGCAGTGCTAGAGTGAGCGGTACTAGCGGGGGCCCCCAAGAGACCCAGTACTTC. Its translation: CSARVSGTSGGPQETQYF.

This clonotype has at least ten counts. This chain uses TRBV20-1 with TRBJ2-5; D is uncertain. Germline CDR1 is DFQATT and CDR2 is SNEGSKA (reference sequence). There are 14 residues in the CDR3. V gave up 6 bases and J gave up 1 base, with 15 bases separating them. The CDR3 is CSAPDDILQETQYF. In DNA form, the CDR3 reads TGCAGTGCGCCAGATGACATCCTCCAAGAGACCCAGTACTTC.

This clonotype was recorded at least ten times. This chain connects TRBV12-3 or TRBV12-4 to TRBJ2-3, with a weak D call TRBD1 (6 bases). The CDR3 has 13 amino acids. V was pared by 6 bases and J by 4 bases, with 11 bases between. CDR3 coding DNA: TGTGCCAGCAGACCACAGGGCCCAGATACGCAGTATTTT. Residues: CASRPQGPDTQYF.